Each of the 29 T cell receptor beta chains below was sequenced from the same sample in a study of T cells after yellow fever vaccination. TCRdb independently ran MiXCR on the 5' RACE reads; one entry per CDR3 protein. The table records about 350,000 distinct CDR3 sequences, roughly 10% of them present only once. The sequencing used PBMCs, collected on the day of the first yellow fever vaccination. These receptors all come from a man younger than 35 who received the YFV17D yellow fever vaccine.

This clonotype was seen only a few times. The V gene is TRBV3-1, the J gene TRBJ1-2, with D perhaps matching TRBD1 (6 bases). Germline CDR1 reads LGHDT; CDR2 reads YNNKEL (reference sequence). The CDR3 consists of 14 residues. Trimming removed 1 base from V and 8 bases from J, with 14 bases in between. The CDR3 DNA reads as TGTGCCAGCAGCCAAGGAGGGGGAGCGGGGGGCTACACCTTC. Its translation is CASSQGGGAGGYTF.

The CDR3: CASNAGTVSTDTQYF. The CDR3 nucleotides read TGTGCCAGCAATGCCGGGACAGTCAGCACAGATACGCAGTATTTT. The chain recombines TRBV12-3 or TRBV12-4 with TRBJ2-3, with 7 bases that match TRBD1. V shed 7 bases and J 0 bases; nucleotides not matched to a gene: 7. CDR3 size: 15 residues.

The J gene is TRBJ2-2, the V gene TRBV12-5, with TRBD2 matching 11 bases. Germline values: CDR1 LGHNT, CDR2 FRNRAP. The CDR3 runs to 16 residues. The V gene end was trimmed by 5 bases and the J gene end by 4 bases; junction bases not matched to a gene: 6. CDR3 nucleotides: TGTGCTAGTGGTATCCTAGCGGGGGGTCTCACCGGGGAGCTGTTTTTT. Amino acid sequence: CASGILAGGLTGELFF.

The chain is built from TRBV20-1 and TRBJ2-5, with D uncertain. The CDR3 runs 14 residues. V was trimmed by 0 bases and J by 5 bases, leaving 13 bases between them. The germline CDR1 and CDR2 sequences are DFQATT and SNEGSKA (reference sequence). CDR3 loop: CSARDPKEGETQYF. The CDR3 DNA sequence: TGCAGTGCTAGAGATCCGAAGGAAGGGGAGACCCAGTACTTC.

The rearrangement uses TRBV6-1 and TRBJ1-1; a weak D match, TRBD1 (6 bases). Germline CDR1 MNHNS, CDR2 SASEGT. Trimming took 7 bases from V and 5 from J, leaving 11 bases between them. The CDR3 contains 12 residues. CDR3: CASTLDRTEAFF. CDR3 coding DNA: TGTGCCAGCACCCTGGACAGAACTGAAGCTTTCTTT.

This clonotype was observed a handful of times. The chain combines TRBV7-3 with TRBJ1-4, with D uncertain. The germline V gene encodes CDR1 SGHTA and CDR2 FQGTGA. Deletions cut 9 bases from V and 4 bases from J, with 6 bases between. The CDR3 totals 11 residues. The CDR3 nucleotides are TGTGCCAGGACGCATAATGAAAAACTGTTTTTT. It yields the protein CARTHNEKLFF. The full variable domain, completed using reference TRBV7-3 and TRBJ1-4, is GAGVSQTPSNKVTEKGKYVELRCDPISGHTALYWYRQSLGQGPEFLIYFQGTGAADDSGLPNDRFFAVRPEGSVSTLKIQRTERGDSAVYLCARTHNEKLFFGSGTQLSVL.

The rearrangement uses TRBV20-1 and TRBJ2-5; no definite D call. The germline V and J ends were trimmed by 3 bases and 1 base, with 12 bases remaining between them. Germline V gives CDR1 DFQATT, CDR2 SNEGSKA (reference sequence). This CDR3 has 14 residues. Written as DNA, the CDR3 is TGCAGTGCTAGGACACCCGTACTCCAAGAGACCCAGTACTTC. Translating it yields CSARTPVLQETQYF.

The chain combines TRBV7-8 with TRBJ2-1; D not resolved. The V and J ends lost 1 base and 0 bases respectively, with 7 bases between them. The germline V gene has CDR1 SGHVS and CDR2 FQNEAQ. This CDR3 region has 15 residues. CDR3 residues: CASSLDPGSYNEQFF. The CDR3 DNA sequence: TGTGCCAGCAGCTTAGACCCCGGCTCCTACAATGAGCAGTTCTTC. The full variable domain, its missing parts supplied by reference TRBV7-8 and TRBJ2-1, is GAGVSQSPRYKVAKRGQDVALRCDPISGHVSLFWYQQALGQGPEFLTYFQNEAQLDKSGLPSDRFFAERPEGSVSTLKIQRTQQEDSAVYLCASSLDPGSYNEQFFGPGTRLTVL.

This clonotype was counted between two and nine times. The chain links TRBV19 to TRBJ1-1, with a possible D match to TRBD1 (6 bases). The germline V and J ends were trimmed by 7 bases and 0 bases, with 12 bases remaining between them. Per the germline V gene, CDR1 is LNHDA and CDR2 is SQIVND (reference sequence). This CDR3 contains 14 residues. CDR3 loop: CASMDSYMNTEAFF. CDR3 nucleotide sequence: TGTGCCAGTATGGACAGTTACATGAACACTGAAGCTTTCTTT.

This sequence joins TRBV7-9 and TRBJ2-1, with 10 bases matching TRBD2. The CDR3 spans 15 residues. The V and J ends lost 5 bases and 7 bases, in that order; junction bases with no gene match: 8. Germline-derived CDR1 and CDR2 are SEHNR and FQNEAQ (reference sequence). CDR3 sequence reads: CASSQRGGLGNEQFF. CDR3 coding DNA: TGTGCCAGCAGCCAGCGGGGGGGCCTCGGAAATGAGCAGTTCTTC.

In its sample, this clonotype was seen a few times. The chain is built from TRBV12-3 or TRBV12-4 and TRBJ2-5, with 8 bases matching TRBD1. This CDR3 has 15 amino acids. V gave up 2 bases and J gave up 1 base; unmatched junction bases: 3. DNA of the CDR3: TGTGCCAGCAGTTTAAGGACAGGGATCCAAGAGACCCAGTACTTC. Translated: CASSLRTGIQETQYF.

The rearrangement links TRBV7-3 to TRBJ2-3; 10 bases align to TRBD1. V shed 4 bases and J 2 bases; nucleotides not matched to a gene: 6. CDR1 and CDR2 (germline): SGHTA, FQGTGA. CDR3 length: 16 amino acids. The CDR3 bases are TGTGCCAGCAGCTCCCGGACAGGGGGATTCACAGATACGCAGTATTTT. This sequence encodes CASSSRTGGFTDTQYF. Full variable domain (outside the CDR3, taken from reference TRBV7-3 and TRBJ2-3): GAGVSQTPSNKVTEKGKYVELRCDPISGHTALYWYRQSLGQGPEFLIYFQGTGAADDSGLPNDRFFAVRPEGSVSTLKIQRTERGDSAVYLCASSSRTGGFTDTQYFGPGTRLTVL.

The V gene is TRBV2, the J gene TRBJ1-1; D unclear. The CDR3 has 11 amino acids. V lost 8 bases and J lost 2, with 6 bases in between. In germline, CDR1 is SNHLY, CDR2 FYNNEI. The CDR3, as DNA: TGTGCCAGCTCGACCAACACTGAAGCTTTCTTT. Its translation is CASSTNTEAFF.

The chain is built from TRBV27 and TRBJ1-3, with a tentative D call TRBD1 (5 bases). Germline V gives CDR1 MNHEY, CDR2 SMNVEV (reference sequence). Trimming took off 2 bases at V and 0 bases at J, with 8 bases between the two ends. The CDR3 sequence is 15 residues long. The CDR3 DNA reads TGTGCCAGCAGTTTACGGGGGAGCTCTGGAAACACCATATATTTT. Encoded protein: CASSLRGSSGNTIYF.

The chain couples TRBV7-8 to TRBJ2-7; 7 nucleotides line up with TRBD1. V lost 0 bases to trimming and J lost 3 bases; unmatched junction nucleotides: 14. Germline V CDR1 and CDR2: SGHVS, FQNEAQ. CDR3 length equals 18 residues. The CDR3 DNA is TGTGCCAGCAGCTTAGCCCCTTTTTCCGGGACAGTAATCTACGAGCAGTACGTC. Protein product: CASSLAPFSGTVIYEQYV.

This clonotype showed up many times. The chain joins TRBV5-1 to TRBJ1-4, with D maybe TRBD1 (6 bases). The CDR3 consists of 16 residues. Germline CDR1 is SGHRS and CDR2 is YFSETQ. The V end was cut by 5 bases, the J end by 5 bases, with 19 bases between. The DNA for the CDR3 is TGCGCCAGCAGTCCGGACAGTCCCCCACACAATGAAAAACTGTTTTTT. Its translation: CASSPDSPPHNEKLFF.

This clonotype was counted between two and nine times. The CDR3 DNA is TGTGCCAGCAGCCCTAGAGACCACGCAGCTAACTATGGCTACACCTTC. As protein: CASSPRDHAANYGYTF. V usage is TRBV7-2 and J usage is TRBJ1-2, with no clear D. This CDR3 has 16 amino acids. The V gene lost 5 bases and the J gene lost 0 bases, with 16 bases spanning the gap. In germline, CDR1 is SGHTA, CDR2 FQGNSA. The whole variable domain, remainder taken from reference TRBV7-2 and TRBJ1-2, is GAGVSQSPSNKVTEKGKDVELRCDPISGHTALYWYRQSLGQGLEFLIYFQGNSAPDKSGLPSDRFSAERTGGSVSTLTIQRTQQEDSAVYLCASSPRDHAANYGYTFGSGTRLTVV.

This chain links TRBV24-1 with TRBJ2-3, with no clear D. With 6 bases removed from V and 4 bases from J, the gap between germline ends came to 1 base. This CDR3 has 10 residues. Germline V gene data show CDR1 as KGHDR and CDR2 as SFDVKD. The CDR3 nucleotides are TGTGCCACCAGTTCAGATACGCAGTATTTT. This encodes CATSSDTQYF.

The chain recombines TRBV5-1 with TRBJ2-1; TRBD1 aligns across 9 bases. The V segment lost 0 bases and the J segment 6 bases; nucleotides outside the gene matches: 19. The CDR3 contains 20 residues. Germline loops: CDR1 SGHRS, CDR2 YFSETQ. In DNA form, the CDR3 reads TGCGCCAGCAGCTTGGTCCAAGTCCGTCTCCGGGACAGGGAAGGCAATGAGCAGTTCTTC. This sequence encodes CASSLVQVRLRDREGNEQFF.

This clonotype was seen many times. The rearrangement joins TRBV4-3 to TRBJ2-4; weak D call: TRBD1 (5 bases). The CDR3 has 13 residues. CDR1 is LGHNA, CDR2 YSLEER, per germline. Trimming cost V 0 bases and J 9 bases, with 9 bases left between them. CDR3 region: CASSQDGQSIQYF. Written as DNA, the CDR3 is TGCGCCAGCAGCCAAGACGGACAAAGCATTCAGTACTTC.

The chain is built from TRBV6-6 and TRBJ2-7, with 7 bases lining up with TRBD1. CDR3 length equals 13 residues. V dropped 2 bases and J dropped 5; count of bases not matched to a gene: 3. The germline gives CDR1 MNHNY, CDR2 SVGAGI (reference sequence). The CDR3 is CASSYRQGHEQYV. CDR3 bases: TGTGCCAGCAGTTACAGACAGGGCCACGAGCAGTACGTC.

This clonotype has only a few counts. The chain joins TRBV11-2 to TRBJ2-5; 9 nucleotides align to TRBD2. The length of the CDR3 is 18 residues. V was pared by 4 bases and J by 5 bases, with 17 bases of the junction left unmatched. The germline V gene has CDR1 SGHAT and CDR2 FQNNGV. In nucleotides, the CDR3 is TGTGCCAGCAGCTCCATCCGACTCATAGCGGGGGTACGGGAGACCCAGTACTTC. This sequence encodes CASSSIRLIAGVRETQYF.

CDR3 sequence (DNA): TGTGCCAGCAGTCGATCCATCACCGGGGAGCTGTTTTTT. Encoded protein: CASSRSITGELFF. The V call is TRBV27, the J call TRBJ2-2; D uncertain. Trimming took off 5 bases at V and 4 bases at J, with 8 bases between the two ends. Per germline, CDR1 MNHEY and CDR2 SMNVEV (reference sequence). The CDR3 covers 13 residues.

Only a few counts were recorded for this clonotype. This chain joins TRBV5-1 and TRBJ2-5, with 10 positions matching TRBD1. CDR3 size: 14 residues. Germline lookup yields CDR1 SGHRS and CDR2 YFSETQ. The V segment lost 4 bases and the J segment 5 bases; nucleotides outside the gene matches: 5. The CDR3 DNA reads TGCGCCAGCAGCCACGGGACAGGGGAGGAGACCCAGTACTTC. It specifies CASSHGTGEETQYF.

CDR3: CASGATGNSPLHF. The DNA of the CDR3 is TGTGCCAGCGGTGCAACAGGGAATTCACCCCTCCACTTT. This sequence joins TRBV7-8 and TRBJ1-6; D possibly corresponds to TRBD1 (6 bases). The CDR3 runs to 13 residues. Germline values: CDR1 SGHVS, CDR2 FQNEAQ. V lost 8 bases and J 7 bases, leaving 12 bases between the germline ends.

The chain has TRBV5-1 and TRBJ2-5; unclear D gene. CDR1 SGHRS and CDR2 YFSETQ come from the germline V gene. The CDR3 length is 14 residues. The germline V and J ends were trimmed by 1 base and 1 base, with 8 bases remaining between them. For the CDR3, the DNA is TGCGCCAGCAGCTTGTTCCCGTCCCAAGAGACCCAGTACTTC. As protein: CASSLFPSQETQYF.

This clonotype was observed at least ten times. The rearrangement uses TRBV3-1 and TRBJ1-2; D uncertain. With 10 bases removed from V and 2 bases from J, the gap between germline ends came to 11 bases. The CDR3 is made up of 12 amino acids. Per germline, CDR1 LGHDT and CDR2 YNNKEL (reference sequence). The CDR3 nucleotides read TGTGCCACCAGTTTCGGGAACTATGGCTACACCTTC. Its translation: CATSFGNYGYTF. Combining the CDR3 with reference TRBV3-1 and TRBJ1-2 gives the whole variable domain DTAVSQTPKYLVTQMGNDKSIKCEQNLGHDTMYWYKQDSKKFLKIMFSYNNKELIINETVPNRFSPKSPDKAHLNLHINSLELGDSAVYFCATSFGNYGYTFGSGTRLTVV.

This clonotype was counted a few times. This chain links TRBV7-9 with TRBJ1-2, with D unresolved. The CDR3 contains 14 residues. With 0 bases removed from V and 4 bases from J, the gap between germline ends came to 9 bases. Germline assignment: CDR1 SEHNR and CDR2 FQNEAQ (reference sequence). This CDR3 reads CASSLAARGYGYTF. Written as DNA, the CDR3 is TGTGCCAGCAGCTTAGCTGCTCGGGGCTATGGCTACACCTTC.

This clonotype was seen only a few times. The chain has TRBV6-1 and TRBJ2-7, with a weak D call TRBD1 (7 bases). From germline, CDR1 is MNHNS and CDR2 SASEGT. The CDR3 is 14 amino acids. Trimming removed 8 bases from V and 2 bases from J, with 16 bases in between. The CDR3 DNA is TGTGCCAGCGGGTCCAGGGGGGACGCCTACGAGCAGTACTTC. This translates into CASGSRGDAYEQYF.